This T cell receptor beta chain was profiled in a study of blood T cells in healthy people across ages. Study-wide findings and caveats: Age showed a roughly linear inverse relationship with TCR beta diversity per million T cells.

The authors extracted at least 5 micrograms of total RNA per sample. On this clonotype: No antigen is known for it.

Between the trimmed V and J ends, which lost 2 bases and 5 bases, there was a span of 19 bases. Germline V lookup: CDR1 SGDLS, CDR2 YYNGEE. The CDR3 extends over 16 amino acids. It was with a sample-barcoded 5' primer and a J-beta primer mix that a second PCR of roughly 6 to 11 cycles was run. A template-switch adaptor with 12 random nucleotides tagged each cDNA molecule. MiXCR, run by TCRdb on the 5' RACE reads, gives a single entry per CDR3 protein. The table lists 1.5 million to 2 million distinct CDR3 sequences, roughly two fifths of them singletons, with 20% to 25% in the top ten. The V gene is TRBV9, the J gene TRBJ2-5; D may match TRBD1 or TRBD2 (5 bases each). This receptor was obtained from a human donor in good health. The sequenced sample consisted of blood. CDR3 bases: TGTGCCAGCAGCGTCGGGACCAGTGTGATGCGGGAGACCCAGTACTTC. Translation gives CASSVGTSVMRETQYF.